This T cell receptor (beta chain) comes out of a study of high-grade serous ovarian cancer treatment subgroups. The tumor samples were collected prior to definitive surgery or chemotherapy. The method was immunoSEQ multiplex PCR; TCRdb's version includes in-frame clones alone and lacks a portion of them. The sample has 7,600 or so clones; approximately 80% are singletons. CDR1 and CDR2 (germline): SEHNR, FQNEAQ (reference sequence). CDR3 length equals 13 residues. The sequenced sample consisted of tumor tissue. The sequence came from a human donor with high-grade serous ovarian cancer. The rearrangement joins TRBV7-9 to TRBJ2-5; D is perhaps TRBD1 or TRBD2 (5 bases each). TRBJ2-7 explains the end of the DNA better; the J call may be wrong. CDR3 in amino acids: CASTQYGGYEQYF. CDR3 bases: TGTGCCAGCACCCAGTATGGGGGCTACGAGCAGTACTTC.